The 14 T cell receptor beta chains presented below share a single source sample, sequenced in a study of blood T cell repertoires in COVID-19. Clones were sequenced by immunoSEQ multiplex PCR, and TCRdb holds only the in-frame ones, with some missing. The data show tens of thousands of clones, with 80% to 90% seen just once and around 4.8% held by the top ten. The sequencing sample was made of peripheral blood. The receptor set was obtained from a man aged 55 to 70 with acute or convalescent COVID-19.

The chain recombines TRBV3-1 (or the pseudogene TRBV3-2) with TRBJ2-2; D remains ambiguous. Germline V gene lookup returns CDR1 LGHDT and CDR2 YNNKEL (reference sequence). This CDR3 is built from 16 residues. V was pared by 0 bases and J by 0 bases, with 8 bases between. In DNA form, the CDR3 reads TGTGCCAGCAGCCAAGATATCAACTCGAACACCGGGGAGCTGTTTTTT. This sequence encodes CASSQDINSNTGELFF.

This clone was seen a single time. The V gene is TRBV28, the J gene TRBJ1-5; 7 positions agree with TRBD1. The CDR3 has 16 amino acids. Germline assignment: CDR1 MDHEN and CDR2 SYDVKM. With V trimmed by 3 bases and J by 6 bases, 11 bases remained unmatched. CDR3 loop: CASSLGQGVEGQPQHF. The CDR3 DNA sequence: TGTGCCAGCAGTTTGGGGCAGGGGGTGGAAGGTCAGCCCCAGCATTTT. Variable domain in full (rest from reference TRBV28 and TRBJ1-5): DVKVTQSSRYLVKRTGEKVFLECVQDMDHENMFWYRQDPGLGLRLIYFSYDVKMKEKGDIPEGYSVSREKKERFSLILESASTNQTSMYLCASSLGQGVEGQPQHFGDGTRLSIL.

The chain couples TRBV9 to TRBJ2-1; 9 bases fit TRBD2. This CDR3 contains 15 residues. CDR1 and CDR2 (germline): SGDLS, YYNGEE. V dropped 3 bases and J dropped 7; count of bases not matched to a gene: 8. CDR3 amino acids: CASSEPGLASNEQFF. The CDR3 DNA is TGTGCCAGCAGCGAACCGGGACTAGCTTCAAATGAGCAGTTCTTC.

The chain couples TRBV27 to TRBJ2-7; D may be TRBD1 (9 bases). V shed 6 bases and J shed 6 bases, with 21 bases lying between them. CDR1 is MNHEY and CDR2 is SMNVEV in the germline V gene (reference sequence). CDR3 length: 15 residues. DNA of the CDR3: TGTGCCAGCAGGCCGGGGGGGACAGGGTCGGTCGAGCAGTACTTC. Residues: CASRPGGTGSVEQYF.

The chain links TRBV7-2 to TRBJ1-1; D perhaps matches TRBD1 (6 bases). V lost 5 bases, J lost 1 base, and 14 bases lay in between. This CDR3 contains 15 residues. The germline V gene has CDR1 SGHTA and CDR2 FQGNSA. For the CDR3, the DNA is TGTGCCAGCAGCCTCCTGGGGGCTCCGAACACTGAAGCTTTCTTT. Its translation: CASSLLGAPNTEAFF.

The chain links TRBV2 to TRBJ2-7; D is possibly TRBD2 (6 bases). The CDR3 loop spans 14 amino acids. The germline V gene encodes CDR1 SNHLY and CDR2 FYNNEI. V lost 3 bases, J lost 2 bases, and 11 bases lay in between. This CDR3 reads CASSDGGSTYEQYF. Written as DNA, the CDR3 is TGTGCCAGCAGTGACGGAGGGAGCACCTACGAGCAGTACTTC.

This rearrangement joins TRBV7-8 to TRBJ1-6; the D is unclear. This CDR3 comprises 12 residues. Germline V gene lookup returns CDR1 SGHVS and CDR2 FQNEAQ. V shed 0 bases and J shed 10 bases, with 4 bases lying between them. The CDR3 spells CASSLARSPLHF. The CDR3 nucleotides read TGTGCCAGCAGCTTAGCCAGGTCACCCCTCCACTTT.

The CDR3 DNA follows: TGTGCCAGCAGCTTAACCGGACAGCCGAACACTGAAGCTTTCTTT. Protein sequence: CASSLTGQPNTEAFF. V and J are TRBV7-3 and TRBJ1-1; D is possibly TRBD1 (6 bases). Trimming stripped 0 bases from V and 1 base from J, with 9 bases between. The CDR3 is 15 amino acids. CDR1 and CDR2 from the germline V gene are SGHTA and FQGTGA.

This clone has just a few counts. The chain is built from TRBV4-1 and TRBJ1-1; 8 nucleotides line up with TRBD1. Trimming took 5 bases from V and 6 from J; bases not matched to a gene: 14. The germline gives CDR1 MGHRA, CDR2 YSYEKL. The CDR3 length is 16 residues. The CDR3 DNA reads as TGCGCCAGCAGCGGCCACCGGGACAGGCGAAAGCCTGAAGCTTTCTTT. This encodes CASSGHRDRRKPEAFF.

This chain joins TRBV12-3 or TRBV12-4 and TRBJ1-1; D might be TRBD1 (5 bases). The CDR3 runs to 13 residues. V was cut by 3 bases and J by 4 bases, with 9 bases left in between. This chain's CDR3 is CASSFAGSTEAFF. The DNA of the CDR3 is TGTGCCAGCAGTTTTGCAGGGTCCACTGAAGCTTTCTTT.

The chain recombines TRBV4-1 with TRBJ2-7; 9 bases line up with TRBD1. CDR1 is MGHRA and CDR2 is YSYEKL in the germline V gene. V lost 3 bases, J lost 4 bases, and 7 bases stayed unmatched. CDR3 size: 15 residues. CDR3 in DNA: TGCGCCAGCAGCCATGGCCGACAGGGGGATTACGAGCAGTACTTC. Translating gives CASSHGRQGDYEQYF.

The chain has TRBV7-9 and TRBJ1-6; possible D gene TRBD1, 6 bases. Germline V gene lookup returns CDR1 SEHNR and CDR2 FQNEAQ (reference sequence). The CDR3 extends over 13 amino acids. Trimming shortened V by 5 bases and J by 10 bases, and 12 bases separated the two germline ends. The CDR3 DNA reads as TGTGCCAGCAGCCTCGGCACAGGGTCACCCCTCCACTTT. Translated: CASSLGTGSPLHF.

CDR3 sequence (DNA): TGCGCCAGCAGCCGTATCCCGGGACAGGGTGCGAGCGGGAGGGGGCTCTACGAGCAGTACTTC. This codes for CASSRIPGQGASGRGLYEQYF. The V call is TRBV4-1, the J call TRBJ2-7; a possible D gene is TRBD2 (10 bases). Germline values: CDR1 MGHRA, CDR2 YSYEKL. V gave up 4 bases and J gave up 3 bases, with 34 bases separating them. The CDR3 contains 21 residues.

A single count supports this clone. The chain combines TRBV6-2 or TRBV6-3 with TRBJ1-1; D uncertain. CDR1 is MNHEY and CDR2 is SVGEGT in the germline V gene. The CDR3 is made up of 12 amino acids. Trimming took off 0 bases at V and 9 bases at J, with 8 bases between the two ends. The DNA for the CDR3 is TGTGCCAGCAGTTACTCCGAGTCCCAAGCTTTCTTT. Amino acid sequence: CASSYSESQAFF.